One and the same sample provided the 3 T cell receptor beta chains below, sequenced in a study of early T cells in non-severe SARS-CoV-2 infection. Via MiXCR, TCRdb re-called the 5' RACE reads, giving one row per CDR3 protein. The sample has over 20,000 distinct CDR3 sequences, less than 5.5% seen once. The sequenced sample was whole blood. These TCRs come from an adult who was a healthcare worker with PCR-confirmed SARS-CoV-2 infection or an uninfected control (not recorded which).

This clonotype occurred many times. The rearrangement joins TRBV4-1 to TRBJ2-5; 9 bases are a match to TRBD1. Per germline, CDR1 MGHRA and CDR2 YSYEKL. The CDR3 is 17 amino acids. With V trimmed by 3 bases and J by 3 bases, 11 bases remained unmatched. In DNA form, the CDR3 reads TGCGCCAGCAGCCAGATGGCACAGGGGGCTCCAAAAGAGACCCAGTACTTC. Amino acid sequence: CASSQMAQGAPKETQYF.

This clonotype came up many times. The gene calls are TRBV19 and TRBJ2-1; D gene unclear. The CDR3 spans 12 residues. Looked up from germline, CDR1 is LNHDA and CDR2 is SQIVND (reference sequence). The V end lost 5 bases, the J end lost 1 base, and 3 bases lay between the germline ends. The CDR3 nucleotides read TGTGCCAGTAGTGAGTCCTACAATGAGCAGTTCTTC. Amino acid sequence: CASSESYNEQFF.

This clonotype was seen ten or more times. This chain uses TRBV11-3 with TRBJ1-6; D is ambiguous. CDR1 and CDR2 from the germline V gene are SGHNT and YENEEA. Between the trimmed V and J ends, which lost 8 bases and 9 bases, there was a span of 14 bases. The CDR3 runs to 13 residues. CDR3 sequence: CASQAGLGSPLHF. The CDR3 nucleotides read TGTGCCAGCCAAGCCGGTTTGGGTTCACCCCTCCACTTT.